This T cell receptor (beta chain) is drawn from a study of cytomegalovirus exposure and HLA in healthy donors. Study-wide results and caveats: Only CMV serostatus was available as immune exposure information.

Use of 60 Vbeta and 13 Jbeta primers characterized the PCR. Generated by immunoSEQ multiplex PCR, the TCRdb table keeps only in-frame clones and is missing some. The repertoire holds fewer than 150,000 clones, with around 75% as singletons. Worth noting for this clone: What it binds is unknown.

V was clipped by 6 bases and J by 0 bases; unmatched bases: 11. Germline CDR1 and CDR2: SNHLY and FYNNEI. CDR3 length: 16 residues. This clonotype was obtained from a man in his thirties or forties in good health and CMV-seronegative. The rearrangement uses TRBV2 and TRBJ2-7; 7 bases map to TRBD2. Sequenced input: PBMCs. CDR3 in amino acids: CASSPGTWGGSYEQYF. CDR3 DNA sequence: TGTGCCAGCAGCCCCGGGACGTGGGGGGGCTCCTACGAGCAGTACTTC.